This entry lists 18 T cell receptor beta chains sequenced from one sample in a study of shared clonotypes between healthy human individuals (dated by TCRdb to the early 2020s). The library was obtained by the immunoSEQ multiplex PCR assay. Drawn from immuneACCESS, this table holds only the in-frame rearrangements with V and J called that TCRdb kept. Clones are partly lost; checked studies trace under half to an unresolved V gene and leave the rest unexplained. In this sample the table shows under 1 million clones, 96% of which occur a single time. The ten largest clones represent under 0.25% of the sample. CD8 naive samples were obtained by positive selection for CCR7 among CD45RO-negative cells, yielding a CD45RA+CCR7+ population from which TemRA cells were excluded. Sequenced: naive CD8+ T cells sorted from blood. This sample's cell subset or site label indicates: CD45RA+CCR7+. These receptors were taken from a man younger than 40 in good health.

The V call is TRBV27, the J call TRBJ2-7; the D gene is possibly TRBD2 (7 bases). This CDR3 is 20 amino acids long. The V gene lost 5 bases and the J gene lost 4 bases, with 33 bases spanning the gap. Looked up from germline, CDR1 is MNHEY and CDR2 is SMNVEV (reference sequence). The CDR3 bases are TGTGCCAGCAGTCCCCCAATTGGGGGGGCGCAGCTACCGACAAGGTACGAGCAGTACTTC. This translates into CASSPPIGGAQLPTRYEQYF.

The V call is TRBV7-6, the J call TRBJ1-1; a weak D match, TRBD1 (5 bases). The V end lost 0 bases, the J end lost 4 bases, and 12 bases lay between the germline ends. The CDR3 covers 15 residues. Looked up from germline, CDR1 is SGHVS and CDR2 is FNYEAQ. The CDR3 is CASSLAGDGGTEAFF. CDR3 nucleotides: TGTGCCAGCAGCTTAGCAGGGGATGGTGGCACTGAAGCTTTCTTT.

This chain links TRBV28 with TRBJ2-7, with 8 nucleotides matching TRBD2. Germline V gene data show CDR1 as MDHEN and CDR2 as SYDVKM. The J segment lost 0 bases and the V segment lost 6 bases, leaving 7 bases of the junction unmatched. The CDR3 length is 15 residues. CDR3 protein: CASRYNLAGSYEQYF. The DNA for the CDR3 is TGTGCCAGCAGATACAATCTAGCGGGCTCCTACGAGCAGTACTTC.

V gene TRBV28 combines with J gene TRBJ2-5, with D maybe TRBD2 (5 bases). Per germline, CDR1 MDHEN and CDR2 SYDVKM. The CDR3 covers 13 residues. V was trimmed by 11 bases and J by 2 bases, leaving 15 bases between them. CDR3 nucleotides: TGTGCCGGGAGCACTGTCCTACAAGAGACCCAGTACTTC. Protein: CAGSTVLQETQYF.

The CDR3 here is CTSSQVELANTGELFF. The CDR3 DNA reads as TGCACCAGCAGCCAAGTCGAACTAGCGAACACCGGGGAGCTGTTTTTT. The rearrangement links TRBV1 to TRBJ2-2; the table's TRBD2 call for D was not verified on the DNA. TRBV1 is flagged as a pseudogene. The CDR3 is 16 amino acids.

The CDR3 DNA follows: TGTGCCAGCAGCTTACCACAGGTTGGAGGGACAAACACCGGGGAGCTGTTTTTT. Residues: CASSLPQVGGTNTGELFF. The chain uses TRBV7-2 and TRBJ2-2; tentatively, D is TRBD1 or TRBD2 (6 bases each). Trimming left V 2 bases short and J 2 bases short, with 18 bases between. Looked up from germline, CDR1 is SGHTA and CDR2 is FQGNSA. The length of the CDR3 is 18 residues.

The rearrangement uses TRBV29-1 and TRBJ1-1, with 10 bases identical to TRBD1. The length of the CDR3 is 14 residues. The germline CDR1 and CDR2 sequences are SQVTM and ANQGSEA. The junction had 4 bases not matched to a gene; V was cut back by 6 bases and J by 0 bases. The CDR3 reads CSVWTGGLNTEAFF. CDR3 in DNA: TGCAGCGTCTGGACAGGGGGATTGAACACTGAAGCTTTCTTT. The full variable domain, in which reference TRBV29-1 and TRBJ1-1 provide the parts outside the CDR3, is SAVISQKPSRDICQRGTSLTIQCQVDSQVTMMFWYRQQPGQSLTLIATANQGSEATYESGFVIDKFPISRPNLTFSTLTVSNMSPEDSSIYLCSVWTGGLNTEAFFGQGTRLTVV.

J is TRBJ2-5 and V is TRBV11-2, with 8 bases identical to TRBD2. V dropped 3 bases and J dropped 4; count of bases not matched to a gene: 7. Germline CDR1 and CDR2: SGHAT and FQNNGV. CDR3 length: 15 residues. The chain's CDR3 is CASSLGSGNGETQYF. CDR3 nucleotides: TGTGCCAGCAGCTTGGGTAGCGGGAATGGAGAGACCCAGTACTTC. The variable domain in full, with the rest retrieved from reference TRBV11-2 and TRBJ2-5, is EAGVAQSPRYKIIEKRQSVAFWCNPISGHATLYWYQQILGQGPKLLIQFQNNGVVDDSQLPKDRFSAERLKGVDSTLKIQPAKLEDSAVYLCASSLGSGNGETQYFGPGTRLLVL.

This clone appeared a single time. This chain links TRBV7-9 with TRBJ1-2, with 8 bases matching TRBD1. After removal of 2 bases from V and 5 bases from J, the junction contained 4 bases not matched to a gene. This CDR3 region has 14 residues. Germline CDR1 SEHNR, CDR2 FQNEAQ (reference sequence). CDR3 nucleotides: TGTGCCAGCAGCTTACAGGGGGCCAAATATGGCTACACCTTC. Protein product: CASSLQGAKYGYTF.

The chain uses TRBV5-1 and TRBJ1-2; maybe TRBD1 (5 bases). Germline V CDR1 and CDR2: SGHRS, YFSETQ. Trimming shortened V by 1 base and J by 6 bases, and 16 bases separated the two germline ends. This CDR3 has 15 residues. CDR3 coding DNA: TGCGCCAGCAGCTTGCGGGGGTCTTTAGGCGATGGCTACACCTTC. The encoded protein is CASSLRGSLGDGYTF.

The genes are TRBV5-1 and TRBJ2-7; a weak D match, TRBD2 (6 bases). The CDR3 covers 16 residues. The V end lost 3 bases, the J end lost 1 base, and 17 bases lay between the germline ends. CDR1 is SGHRS and CDR2 is YFSETQ in the germline V gene. The DNA of the CDR3 is TGCGCCAGCAGCTCACGGACGGGAGAGGTATCCTACGAGCAGTACTTC. The encoded protein is CASSSRTGEVSYEQYF.

The chain couples TRBV11-1 to TRBJ1-1; weak D call: TRBD1 (6 bases). With 5 bases removed from V and 3 bases from J, the gap between germline ends came to 16 bases. From germline, CDR1 is SGHAT and CDR2 FQDESV (reference sequence). The CDR3 consists of 15 residues. Here the CDR3 reads CASSRRTEFDTEAFF. The CDR3 region has the DNA TGTGCCAGCAGCCGAAGGACAGAATTTGACACTGAAGCTTTCTTT.

This clone was picked up one time. This CDR3 is CASSPIHAGSWETQYF. CDR3 DNA: TGTGCCAGCAGCCCCATCCATGCAGGATCATGGGAGACCCAGTACTTC. The chain carries TRBV28 and TRBJ2-5; D call uncertain. Germline assignment: CDR1 MDHEN and CDR2 SYDVKM. This CDR3 is built from 16 residues. Trimming took 6 bases from V and 5 from J, leaving 22 bases between them.

This rearrangement joins TRBV15 to TRBJ2-3; 7 nucleotides agree with TRBD2. Germline V CDR1 and CDR2: LNHNV, YYDKDF (reference sequence). Trimming removed 5 bases from V and 3 bases from J; junction bases left unmatched: 5. The CDR3 covers 14 residues. The CDR3: CATSDVAGTDTQYF. DNA of the CDR3: TGTGCCACCAGCGATGTAGCGGGTACAGATACGCAGTATTTT.

The J gene is TRBJ2-7, the V gene TRBV25-1; 8 positions agree with TRBD1. The CDR3 is 14 amino acids. Unmatched junction bases numbered 7, after V lost 3 bases and J lost 6 bases. Germline V gene data show CDR1 as MGHDK and CDR2 as SYGVNS. The CDR3 nucleotides are TGTGCCAGCAGTGAGGCCAGCACAGGGGGCGAGCAGTACTTC. Its protein is CASSEASTGGEQYF.

The gene calls are TRBV4-3 and TRBJ2-7; D gene ambiguous. The CDR3 extends over 15 amino acids. Trimming shortened V by 0 bases and J by 2 bases, and 11 bases separated the two germline ends. Germline CDR1 reads LGHNA; CDR2 reads YSLEER. The CDR3 here is CASSQERTVAYEQYF. The CDR3 bases are TGCGCCAGCAGCCAAGAGCGTACCGTAGCCTACGAGCAGTACTTC.

This clone appeared a single time. The chain couples TRBV5-1 to TRBJ2-7, with 7 bases aligning to TRBD2. V dropped 4 bases and J dropped 2; count of bases not matched to a gene: 18. This CDR3 is built from 18 residues. Germline assignment: CDR1 SGHRS and CDR2 YFSETQ. CDR3 residues: CASSDAGTQAGPTYEQYF. The CDR3, as DNA: TGCGCCAGCAGCGACGCCGGGACGCAAGCGGGACCCACCTACGAGCAGTACTTC. Together with reference TRBV5-1 and TRBJ2-7, the CDR3 gives the full variable domain: KAGVTQTPRYLIKTRGQQVTLSCSPISGHRSVSWYQQTPGQGLQFLFEYFSETQRNKGNFPGRFSGRQFSNSRSEMNVSTLELGDSALYLCASSDAGTQAGPTYEQYFGPGTRLTVT.

The V and J genes are TRBV27 and TRBJ2-1; D could derive from TRBD1 or TRBD2 (5 bases each). Germline CDR1 and CDR2: MNHEY and SMNVEV (reference sequence). Between the trimmed V and J ends, which lost 7 bases and 7 bases, there was a span of 14 bases. CDR3 size: 13 residues. CDR3: CASIRLGENEQFF. DNA of the CDR3: TGTGCCAGCATTCGGTTGGGGGAAAATGAGCAGTTCTTC.